These 14 T cell receptor beta chains originate from one sample sequenced in a study of graft-versus-host responses after intestinal transplantation. No antigen has been assigned to these receptors. The data were produced by immunoSEQ multiplex PCR, yet TCRdb's version contains in-frame clones alone and is incomplete. The sample contains about 120,000 clones, 90% to 95% of which appear only once. The specimen comprised unstimulated CD8+ T cells sorted from spleen or lymph node cells, sampled before intestinal transplant. All receptors derive from a human donor who received an intestinal transplant.

The chain joins TRBV5-1 to TRBJ2-7; no clear D. Germline V gives CDR1 SGHRS, CDR2 YFSETQ. The CDR3 is 16 amino acids. V lost 1 base and J lost 0, with 14 bases in between. CDR3 amino acids: CASSLISLGSSYEQYF. Written as DNA, the CDR3 is TGCGCCAGCAGCTTGATTAGCTTGGGGTCCTCCTACGAGCAGTACTTC.

V is TRBV9 and J is TRBJ2-5; 9 bases line up with TRBD2. The ends lost 0 bases at V and 5 bases at J; junction bases unmatched: 8. Per the germline V gene, CDR1 is SGDLS and CDR2 is YYNGEE. CDR3 length: 16 residues. The CDR3 DNA sequence: TGTGCCAGCAGCGTAGAAGCGGGAGGATCAATGGAGACCCAGTACTTC. Protein sequence: CASSVEAGGSMETQYF.

This chain connects TRBV27 to TRBJ2-7; D is ambiguous. The CDR3 spans 13 residues. V shed 8 bases and J shed 0 bases, with 11 bases lying between them. In germline, CDR1 is MNHEY, CDR2 SMNVEV (reference sequence). The CDR3 loop is CASRYLSSYEQYF. In DNA form, the CDR3 reads TGTGCCAGCCGCTATTTGAGCTCCTACGAGCAGTACTTC.

V and J are TRBV4-2 and TRBJ2-3; 9 nucleotides line up with TRBD2. Germline CDR1 is LGHNA and CDR2 is YNFKEQ. The CDR3 sequence is 16 residues long. J was trimmed by 5 bases and V by 1 base; bases with no gene match: 7. The chain's CDR3 is CASSQAVAGAVDTQYF. The DNA of the CDR3 is TGTGCCAGCAGCCAAGCGGTAGCGGGAGCTGTAGATACGCAGTATTTT.

In its sample, this clone was seen once. The chain recombines TRBV4-1 with TRBJ2-1; D remains ambiguous. Looked up from germline, CDR1 is MGHRA and CDR2 is YSYEKL. Trimming removed 0 bases from V and 7 bases from J, with 7 bases in between. The CDR3 is 13 amino acids. Written as DNA, the CDR3 is TGCGCCAGCAGCCAAGATCCGGGTAATGAGCAGTTCTTC. As protein: CASSQDPGNEQFF.

The V call is TRBV4-1, the J call TRBJ2-7, with D maybe TRBD2 (6 bases). The CDR3 extends over 15 amino acids. Germline CDR1 reads MGHRA; CDR2 reads YSYEKL. Trimming took 1 base from V and 4 from J, leaving 14 bases between them. In DNA, the CDR3 is TGCGCCAGCAGCCAAGTCGGGGACTCAGCGTACGAGCAGTACTTC. The encoded protein is CASSQVGDSAYEQYF.

The chain employs TRBV9 and TRBJ2-2; TRBD2 matches at 10 bases. The J segment lost 3 bases and the V segment lost 0 bases, leaving 8 bases of the junction unmatched. This CDR3 contains 18 residues. The germline V gene has CDR1 SGDLS and CDR2 YYNGEE. In DNA form, the CDR3 reads TGTGCCAGCAGCGTAGATCTAGCGGGAGTGAGAGACACCGGGGAGCTGTTTTTT. It encodes CASSVDLAGVRDTGELFF. The full variable domain, its missing parts supplied by reference TRBV9 and TRBJ2-2, is DSGVTQTPKHLITATGQRVTLRCSPRSGDLSVYWYQQSLDQGLQFLIQYYNGEERAKGNILERFSAQQFPDLHSELNLSSLELGDSALYFCASSVDLAGVRDTGELFFGEGSRLTVL.

The chain carries TRBV12-1 and TRBJ1-4. TRBV12-1 counts as a pseudogene. This CDR3 region has 12 residues. CDR3 amino acids: CASRTLNEKLFF. The CDR3 DNA follows: TGTGCCAGCAGGACCCTAAATGAAAAACTGTTTTTT.

This clone was detected once. The V call is TRBV5-4, the J call TRBJ1-3; no firm D call. CDR1 is SGHNT, CDR2 YYREEE, per germline (reference sequence). Between the trimmed V and J ends, which lost 0 bases and 4 bases, there was a span of 8 bases. The CDR3 covers 14 residues. This chain's CDR3 is CASSLGGFGNTIYF. CDR3 DNA sequence: TGTGCCAGCAGCTTGGGAGGGTTCGGAAACACCATATATTTT.

The chain employs TRBV19 and TRBJ2-5, with TRBD1 as a possible D gene (7 bases). This CDR3 is 16 amino acids long. Per the germline V gene, CDR1 is LNHDA and CDR2 is SQIVND (reference sequence). V was shortened by 3 bases and J by 1 base, with 15 bases between the two germline ends. The CDR3 DNA sequence: TGTGCCAGTAGTATCAGGAGGGACAGAGGCCAAGAGACCCAGTACTTC. Protein: CASSIRRDRGQETQYF.

The chain uses TRBV28 and TRBJ1-4; D unresolved. CDR3 length: 11 residues. Germline V gene sequence: CDR1 MDHEN, CDR2 SYDVKM. V was clipped by 2 bases and J by 8 bases, with 3 bases between them. The chain's CDR3 is CASSLTEKLFF. The CDR3 coding sequence is TGTGCCAGCAGTTTAACAGAAAAACTGTTTTTT. Full variable domain (outside the CDR3, taken from reference TRBV28 and TRBJ1-4): DVKVTQSSRYLVKRTGEKVFLECVQDMDHENMFWYRQDPGLGLRLIYFSYDVKMKEKGDIPEGYSVSREKKERFSLILESASTNQTSMYLCASSLTEKLFFGSGTQLSVL.

The chain combines TRBV5-8 with TRBJ2-1; 7 bases line up with TRBD2. The V gene end was trimmed by 0 bases and the J gene end by 2 bases; junction bases not matched to a gene: 14. CDR1 SGHTS and CDR2 YDEGEE come from the germline V gene. The CDR3 runs 19 residues. The CDR3 sequence: CASSLEQVLREQPYNEQFF. The CDR3 DNA sequence: TGTGCCAGCAGCTTGGAACAGGTCCTGCGGGAGCAACCCTACAATGAGCAGTTCTTC.

The chain uses TRBV4-3 and TRBJ2-1; TRBD2 matches at 7 bases. The V and J ends lost 4 bases and 4 bases, in that order; junction bases with no gene match: 10. There are 16 residues in the CDR3. Germline loops: CDR1 LGHNA, CDR2 YSLEER. The CDR3 DNA follows: TGCGCCAGCAGCCCCGGGGAGGGCGGGAGTTACAATGAGCAGTTCTTC. The encoded protein is CASSPGEGGSYNEQFF.

The V and J genes are TRBV27 and TRBJ1-1, with TRBD1 matching over 7 bases. After removal of 6 bases from V and 4 bases from J, the junction contained 2 bases not matched to a gene. Germline CDR1 MNHEY, CDR2 SMNVEV (reference sequence). This CDR3 is built from 12 residues. For the CDR3, the DNA is TGTGCCAGCAGCCAGGGGGGCACTGAAGCTTTCTTT. It is translated as CASSQGGTEAFF.